Below, one TCR beta chain is given with its context. Its antigen is unidentified. This CDR3 contains 13 residues. The V gene's germline CDR1 is MRHNA and CDR2 SNTAGT. V was pared by 10 bases and J by 1 base, with 13 bases between. This record belongs to a study of OX40 agonist ivuxolimab in advanced cancers. As for the study in general: Ivuxolimab, an agonistic anti-OX40 (CD134) antibody, was given to patients. From about 23 to 85 years was the age range, with a mean of approximately 58 years, and 65% to 90% were male.

General study results and limits: Clonal expansion was among the lowest in partial responders at 0.1-3.0 mg/kg, especially CD8+. Low levels of normalized T-cell clonal expansion also appeared in some nonresponders.

Repertoires were generated with immunoSEQ multiplex PCR, while TCRdb's copy carries only in-frame clones and drops some. The repertoire holds 14,000 to 15,000 clones, with 80% as singletons. The clonotype comes from an adult with an advanced solid tumor such as melanoma, head and neck, liver or kidney cancer. This chain joins TRBV6-4 and TRBJ1-1; D not certain. Material: CD4+ or CD8+ T cells sorted from blood, obtained in a trial of the OX40 agonist ivuxolimab. The CDR3 region has the DNA TGTGCCACCGAAGGACCGACGAACACTGAAGCTTTCTTT. The encoded protein is CATEGPTNTEAFF.